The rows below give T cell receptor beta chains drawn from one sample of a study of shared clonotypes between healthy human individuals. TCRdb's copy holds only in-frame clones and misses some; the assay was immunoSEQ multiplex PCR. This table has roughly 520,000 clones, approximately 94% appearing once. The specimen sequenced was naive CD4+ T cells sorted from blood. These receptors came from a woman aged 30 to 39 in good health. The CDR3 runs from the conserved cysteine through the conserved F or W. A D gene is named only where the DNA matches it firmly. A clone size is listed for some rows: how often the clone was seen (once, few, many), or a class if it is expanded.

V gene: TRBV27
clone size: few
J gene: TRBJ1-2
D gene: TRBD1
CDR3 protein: CASGDSYGYTF
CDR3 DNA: TGTGCCAGCGGGGACAGCTATGGCTACACCTTC

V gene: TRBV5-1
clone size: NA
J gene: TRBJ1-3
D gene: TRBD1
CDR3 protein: CASSGGQHSGNTIYF
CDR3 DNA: TGCGCCAGCAGCGGGGGACAGCACTCTGGAAACACCATATATTTT

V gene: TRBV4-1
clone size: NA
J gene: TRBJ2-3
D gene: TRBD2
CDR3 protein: CASSQGLAGATDTQYF
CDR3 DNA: TGCGCCAGCAGCCAAGGACTAGCGGGAGCGACAGATACGCAGTATTTT

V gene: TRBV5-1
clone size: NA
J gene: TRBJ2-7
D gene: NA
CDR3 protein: CASSDRHGYEQYF
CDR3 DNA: TGCGCCAGCAGCGACCGACATGGGTACGAGCAGTACTTC

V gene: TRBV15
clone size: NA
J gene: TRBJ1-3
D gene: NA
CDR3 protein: CATSRDLESGNTIYF
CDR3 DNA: TGTGCCACCAGCAGAGATCTGGAATCCGGAAACACCATATATTTT

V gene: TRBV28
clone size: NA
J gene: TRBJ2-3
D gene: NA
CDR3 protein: CASSLEQGGTDTQYF
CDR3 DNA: TGTGCCAGCAGTTTAGAACAGGGAGGCACAGATACGCAGTATTTT

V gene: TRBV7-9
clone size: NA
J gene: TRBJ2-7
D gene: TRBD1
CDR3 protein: CASSLDRDRNYEQYF
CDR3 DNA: TGTGCCAGCAGCTTAGACCGGGACAGGAACTACGAGCAGTACTTC

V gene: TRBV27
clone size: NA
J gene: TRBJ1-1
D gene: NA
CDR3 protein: CASSLGAWGEAFF
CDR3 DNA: TGTGCCAGCAGTTTAGGGGCCTGGGGTGAAGCTTTCTTT

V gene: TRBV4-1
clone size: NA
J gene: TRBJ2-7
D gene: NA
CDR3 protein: CASSQGTGRGFREQYF
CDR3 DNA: TGCGCCAGCAGCCAAGGGACAGGGAGGGGGTTTCGGGAGCAGTACTTC

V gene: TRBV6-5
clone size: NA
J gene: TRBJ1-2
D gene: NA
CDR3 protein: CASTSGPVAYGYTF
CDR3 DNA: TGTGCCAGCACCTCAGGCCCGGTGGCGTATGGCTACACCTTC

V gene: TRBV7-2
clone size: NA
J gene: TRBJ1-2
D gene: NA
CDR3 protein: CASSLTGNARGYTF
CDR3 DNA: TGTGCCAGCAGCTTAACAGGGAACGCTCGGGGCTACACCTTC

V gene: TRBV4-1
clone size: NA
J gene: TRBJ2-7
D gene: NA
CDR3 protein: CASSRNKEHYEQYF
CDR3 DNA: TGCGCCAGCAGCCGCAACAAGGAACACTACGAGCAGTACTTC

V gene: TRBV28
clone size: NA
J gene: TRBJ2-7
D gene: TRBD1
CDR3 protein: CASSYPDRAREQYF
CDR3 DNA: TGTGCCAGCAGTTACCCGGACAGGGCAAGGGAGCAGTACTTC

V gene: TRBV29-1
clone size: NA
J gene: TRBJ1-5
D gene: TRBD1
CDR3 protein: CSVAQGAYQPQHF
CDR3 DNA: TGCAGCGTGGCCCAGGGGGCTTATCAGCCCCAGCATTTT

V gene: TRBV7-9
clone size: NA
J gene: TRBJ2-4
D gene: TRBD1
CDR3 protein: CASSLAGTGKNIQYF
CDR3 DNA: TGTGCCAGCAGCTTAGCCGGGACAGGAAAAAACATTCAGTACTTC

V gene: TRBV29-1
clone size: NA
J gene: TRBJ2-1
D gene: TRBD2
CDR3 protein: CSAGTSGYNEQFF
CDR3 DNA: TGCAGCGCAGGGACTAGCGGCTACAATGAGCAGTTCTTC

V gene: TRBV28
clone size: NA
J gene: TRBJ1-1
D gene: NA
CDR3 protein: CASSTGVGAFF
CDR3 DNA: TGTGCCAGCAGCACGGGAGTTGGGGCTTTCTTT

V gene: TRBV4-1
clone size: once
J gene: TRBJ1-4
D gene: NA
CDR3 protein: CASSQRVPGATNEKLFF
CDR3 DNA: TGCGCCAGCAGCCAACGCGTCCCAGGGGCAACTAATGAAAAACTGTTTTTT

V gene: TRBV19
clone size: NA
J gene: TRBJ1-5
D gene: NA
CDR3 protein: CATKLGFGNQPQHF
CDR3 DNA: TGTGCCACGAAGCTTGGTTTTGGCAATCAGCCCCAGCATTTT

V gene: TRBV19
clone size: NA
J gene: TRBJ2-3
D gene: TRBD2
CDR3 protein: CASSKLSGNQDTQYF
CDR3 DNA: TGTGCCAGTAGTAAACTGAGCGGGAATCAAGATACGCAGTATTTT

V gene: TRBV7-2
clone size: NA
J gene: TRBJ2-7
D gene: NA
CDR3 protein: CASSFFGESYEQYF
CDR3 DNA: TGTGCCAGCAGCTTTTTTGGGGAAAGCTACGAGCAGTACTTC

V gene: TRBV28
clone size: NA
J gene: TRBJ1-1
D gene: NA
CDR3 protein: CASSWGGRPTEAFF
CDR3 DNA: TGTGCCAGCAGCTGGGGGGGTAGACCCACTGAAGCTTTCTTT

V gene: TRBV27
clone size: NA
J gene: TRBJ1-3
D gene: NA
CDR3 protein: CASSRTGTSMRNTIYF
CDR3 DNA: TGTGCCAGCAGTAGGACCGGGACAAGCATGCGAAACACCATATATTTT

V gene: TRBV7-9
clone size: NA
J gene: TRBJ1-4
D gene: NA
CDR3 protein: CASSHQGKTNEKLFF
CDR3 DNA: TGTGCCAGCAGCCATCAGGGGAAGACTAATGAAAAACTGTTTTTT

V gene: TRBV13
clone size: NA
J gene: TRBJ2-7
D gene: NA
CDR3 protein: CASSHALAAGLDEQYF
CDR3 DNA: TGTGCCAGCAGTCACGCCCTCGCGGCAGGGTTGGACGAGCAGTACTTC

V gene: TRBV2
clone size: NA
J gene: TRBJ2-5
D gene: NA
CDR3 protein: CASSWGGQGYQETQYF
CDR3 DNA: TGTGCCAGCAGTTGGGGCGGGCAGGGGTACCAAGAGACCCAGTACTTC

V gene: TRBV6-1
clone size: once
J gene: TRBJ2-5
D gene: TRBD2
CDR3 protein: CASSAVPSGSAETQYF
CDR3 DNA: TGTGCCAGCAGTGCGGTTCCTAGCGGGAGTGCGGAGACCCAGTACTTC

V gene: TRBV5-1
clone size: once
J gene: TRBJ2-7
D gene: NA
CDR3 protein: CASSLLASSAYEQYF
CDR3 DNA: TGCGCCAGCAGCTTGCTAGCATCTTCCGCCTACGAGCAGTACTTC

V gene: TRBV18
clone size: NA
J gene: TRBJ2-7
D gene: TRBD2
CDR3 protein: CASSPTSGTYEQYF
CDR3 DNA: TGTGCCAGCTCACCAACTAGCGGGACTTACGAGCAGTACTTC

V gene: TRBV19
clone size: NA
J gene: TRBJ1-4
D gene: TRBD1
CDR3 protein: CASSRQGAANEKLFF
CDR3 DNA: TGTGCCAGTAGTCGGCAGGGGGCGGCTAATGAAAAACTGTTTTTT

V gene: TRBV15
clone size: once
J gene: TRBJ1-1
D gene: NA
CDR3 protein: CATQFGTASTEAFF
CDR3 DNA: TGTGCCACCCAATTCGGGACGGCGAGCACTGAAGCTTTCTTT

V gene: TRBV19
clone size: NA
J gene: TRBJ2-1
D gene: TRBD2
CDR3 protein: CASSSPPAGVEQFF
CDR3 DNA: TGTGCCAGTTCCTCCCCCCCCGCGGGAGTTGAGCAGTTCTTC

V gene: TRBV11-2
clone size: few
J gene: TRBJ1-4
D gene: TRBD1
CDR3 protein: CASSLEESGQVKKLFF
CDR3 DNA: TGTGCCAGCAGCTTAGAAGAAAGCGGACAGGTCAAGAAACTGTTTTTT

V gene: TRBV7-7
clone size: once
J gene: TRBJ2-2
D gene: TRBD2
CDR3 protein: CASSPSGANTGELFF
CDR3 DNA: TGTGCCAGCAGCCCTAGCGGGGCAAACACCGGGGAGCTGTTTTTT

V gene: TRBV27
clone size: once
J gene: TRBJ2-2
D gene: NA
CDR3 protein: CASRGWEGANTGELFF
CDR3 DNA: TGTGCCAGCAGAGGGTGGGAAGGGGCGAACACCGGGGAGCTGTTTTTT

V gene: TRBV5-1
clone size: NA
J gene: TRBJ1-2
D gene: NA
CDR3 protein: CASSLEGNYGYTF
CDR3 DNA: TGCGCCAGCAGCTTGGAAGGGAACTATGGCTACACCTTC

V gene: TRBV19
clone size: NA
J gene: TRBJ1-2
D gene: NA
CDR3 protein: CASSAQNYGYTF
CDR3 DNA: TGTGCCAGTAGTGCACAGAACTATGGCTACACCTTC